Listed below are T cell receptor beta chains from one sample, sequenced in a study of cytomegalovirus exposure and HLA in healthy donors. Only in-frame clones appear in the TCRdb table, and some are missing; sequencing was by immunoSEQ multiplex PCR. In the table there are 100,000 to 150,000 clones, 55% to 75% of which are singletons. Sequencing input: PBMCs. Source of these receptors: a man aged 30 to 39 in good health and CMV-seronegative. Both conserved end residues are part of each CDR3. D genes are given only for firm matches. Clone size, where shown, is once, few, many, or a class for clones that have expanded.

d_call	clone_size	cdr3_length	v_call	j_call	cdr3_nt	cdr3_aa
TRBD2	-	14	TRBV7-3	TRBJ2-2	TGTGCCAGCAGAGAACGGGGGGACACCGGGGAGCTGTTTTTT	CASRERGDTGELFF
TRBD2	-	18	TRBV7-3	TRBJ2-7	TGTGCCAGCAGCTTATTCGCTAGCGGGGGCCCAAGCTCCTACGAGCAGTACTTC	CASSLFASGGPSSYEQYF
-	-	17	TRBV19	TRBJ2-6	TGTGCCAGTAGGAGGTTCTTCGTCGACTCTGGGGCCAACGTCCTGACTTTC	CASRRFFVDSGANVLTF
TRBD1	-	14	TRBV6-5	TRBJ1-1	TGTGCCAGCAAATACCGGGACAGGCGGCCAGAAGCTTTCTTT	CASKYRDRRPEAFF
TRBD1	once	15	TRBV5-1	TRBJ2-7	TGCGCCAGCAGCTTGACCGGGACAGGGGACTACGAGCAGTACTTC	CASSLTGTGDYEQYF
-	-	18	TRBV7-3	TRBJ2-6	TGTGCCAGCAGCTTAAGGTTTTTGGGGGCAGCTGGGGCCAACGTCCTGACTTTC	CASSLRFLGAAGANVLTF
-	few	18	TRBV27	TRBJ2-4	TGTGCCAGCAGTTTATCGATAAAGGGGGAGTGGGCCAAAAACATTCAGTACTTC	CASSLSIKGEWAKNIQYF
TRBD2	-	15	TRBV5-1	TRBJ2-7	TGCGCCAGCAGTAGTTTATCGGGGGGGGCCTACGAGCAGTACTTC	CASSSLSGGAYEQYF
TRBD1	-	14	TRBV2	TRBJ1-6	TGTGCCAGCAGTGAGTACAGGGGAAATTCACCCCTCCACTTT	CASSEYRGNSPLHF
TRBD1	-	15	TRBV11-2	TRBJ1-4	TGTGCCAGCAACCAGCCCGGACAGGGTGTTGAAAAACTGTTTTTT	CASNQPGQGVEKLFF
-	few	13	TRBV30	TRBJ1-1	TGTGCCTGGAGAAGTTTATTGAGCACTGAAGCTTTCTTT	CAWRSLLSTEAFF
-	-	17	TRBV19	TRBJ2-4	TGTGCCAGTAGTATAGATCGGGGGGCGCAGGCCAAAAACATTCAGTACTTC	CASSIDRGAQAKNIQYF
-	-	13	TRBV10-3	TRBJ2-1	TGTGCCATCGGTGATAGCTCCTACAATGAGCAGTTCTTC	CAIGDSSYNEQFF
-	-	15	TRBV10-3	TRBJ1-4	TGTGCCATCAGTGAGAGGCAGGCAACTAATGAAAAACTGTTTTTT	CAISERQATNEKLFF
TRBD1	few	15	TRBV19	TRBJ2-7	TGTGCCAGTAGCCTTAGACAGGGGGTAACCCACGAGCAGTACTTC	CASSLRQGVTHEQYF
-	few	12	TRBV28	TRBJ1-5	TGTGCCAGCAGTTTATCGGTTCAGCCCCAGCATTTT	CASSLSVQPQHF
-	-	13	TRBV6-6	TRBJ1-5	TGTGCCAGCAGTTACGTTAGTAATCAGCCCCAGCATTTT	CASSYVSNQPQHF